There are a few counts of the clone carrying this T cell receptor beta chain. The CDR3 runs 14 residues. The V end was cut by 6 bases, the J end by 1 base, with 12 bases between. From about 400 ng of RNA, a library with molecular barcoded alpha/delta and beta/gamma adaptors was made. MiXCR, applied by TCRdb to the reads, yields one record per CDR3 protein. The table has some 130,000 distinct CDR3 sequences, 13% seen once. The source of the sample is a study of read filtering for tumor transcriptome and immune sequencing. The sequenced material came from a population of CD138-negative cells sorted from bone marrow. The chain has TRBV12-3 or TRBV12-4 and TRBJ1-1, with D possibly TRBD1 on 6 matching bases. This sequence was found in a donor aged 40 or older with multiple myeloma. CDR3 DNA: TGTGCCAGCAGGCAAGGACAGTCGAACACTGAAGCTTTCTTT. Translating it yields CASRQGQSNTEAFF.